Below are 9 T cell receptor beta chains sequenced from a single sample in a study of breast tumors, draining lymph nodes, adjacent tissues. MiXCR was run by TCRdb on the multiplex PCR reads, yielding one entry per CDR3 protein. This repertoire shows 20,000 to 25,000 distinct CDR3 sequences, roughly 58% found once; its top ten account for roughly an eighth. Sequencing input: breast tumor tissue. These receptors were collected from a female donor with breast cancer. Some clones in this sample may be carry-over from other donors' samples.

This clonotype has ten or more counts. A much larger clonotype is one base distant, so this may be a read error. V gene TRBV6-2 or TRBV6-3 combines with J gene TRBJ2-7, with TRBD2 matching over 8 bases. The trim removed 8 bases at V and 5 bases at J, leaving 8 bases unmatched. Per the germline V gene, CDR1 is MNHEY and CDR2 is SVGEGT. This CDR3 has 13 amino acids. CDR3 loop: CASGRWTSNEQYF. The CDR3 nucleotides are TGTGCCAGCGGTCGTTGGACTAGCAACGAGCAGTACTTC.

In this sample, this clonotype is medium-sized (0.01 to 0.1%). Here the CDR3 reads CASSQYQGQQYF. In nucleotides, the CDR3 is TGTGCCAGCAGTCAATATCAGGGGCAGCAGTACTTC. The chain couples TRBV6-5 to TRBJ2-7, with D tentatively TRBD1 (6 bases). Germline CDR1 is MNHEY and CDR2 is SVGAGI. There are 12 residues in the CDR3. V was cut by 5 bases and J by 8 bases, with 13 bases left in between.

By share of the sample, this clonotype is medium-sized. This chain uses TRBV20-1 with TRBJ2-2, with a possible D match to TRBD2 (7 bases). CDR3 length: 14 residues. V lost 3 bases to trimming and J lost 9 bases, with 17 bases between them. Germline lookup yields CDR1 DFQATT and CDR2 SNEGSKA (reference sequence). CDR3 in amino acids: CSASLRGHTRELFF. DNA for the CDR3: TGCAGTGCTAGTCTGCGGGGGCATACCCGGGAGCTGTTTTTT.

Note on this clonotype: Its ends do not fully match the called genes, so a read error is possible. The chain recombines TRBV5-5 with TRBJ2-5; D remains ambiguous. The CDR3 totals 14 residues. Germline values: CDR1 SGHKS, CDR2 YYEKEE (reference sequence). The DNA for the CDR3 is TGTGCCAGCGGCTTGGAATTTGTCCAAGAGACCCAGTACTTC. Translating it yields CASGLEFVQETQYF.

The V gene is TRBV12-3 or TRBV12-4, the J gene TRBJ1-5; D not certain. V was pared by 6 bases and J by 0 bases, with 15 bases between. There are 16 residues in the CDR3. CDR3 residues: CASSEFAPYSNQPQHF. The CDR3 region has the DNA TGTGCCAGCAGCGAATTTGCCCCCTATAGCAATCAGCCCCAGCATTTT.

The J gene is TRBJ1-4, the V gene TRBV30; unclear D gene. This CDR3 has 15 residues. The V end was cut by 0 bases, the J end by 14 bases, with 22 bases between. Per germline, CDR1 GTSNPN and CDR2 SVGIG (reference sequence). The CDR3 sequence is CAWSVQGNFNEVLFF. The CDR3, as DNA: TGTGCCTGGAGTGTACAAGGGAATTTTAATGAGGTTCTGTTTTTT.

This clonotype showed up many times. This rearrangement joins TRBV5-1 to TRBJ1-1, with D perhaps TRBD1 (6 bases). CDR3 length equals 14 residues. Germline values: CDR1 SGHRS, CDR2 YFSETQ. Trimming removed 3 bases from V and 1 base from J, with 10 bases in between. Here the CDR3 DNA reads TGCGCCAGCAGCTCACAGGGTGGGAACACTGAAGCTTTCTTT. This codes for CASSSQGGNTEAFF. Together with reference TRBV5-1 and TRBJ1-1, the CDR3 gives the full variable domain: KAGVTQTPRYLIKTRGQQVTLSCSPISGHRSVSWYQQTPGQGLQFLFEYFSETQRNKGNFPGRFSGRQFSNSRSEMNVSTLELGDSALYLCASSSQGGNTEAFFGQGTRLTVV.

This clonotype was seen at least ten times. One end of the junction is discordant with germline, which a read error may explain. The chain has TRBV6-1 and TRBJ2-5, with 12 bases lining up with TRBD2. There are 17 residues in the CDR3. Germline V gene lookup returns CDR1 MNHNS and CDR2 SASEGT. Here the CDR3 DNA reads TGTGCCAACAGTGAATTTATGACTAGCGGGAGTGGAGAGACCCAGTACTTC. Translated, it gives CANSEFMTSGSGETQYF.

This clonotype was seen many times. The V call is TRBV10-3, the J call TRBJ1-1; D may be TRBD1 (5 bases). Germline CDR1 is ENHRY and CDR2 is SYGVKD. This CDR3 region has 15 residues. V was clipped by 2 bases and J by 1 base, with 11 bases between them. The CDR3 protein is CAISERATENTEAFF. CDR3 DNA sequence: TGTGCCATCAGTGAGAGGGCGACAGAGAACACTGAAGCTTTCTTT.